This TCR beta chain was observed in a study of blood T cell repertoires in COVID-19. For the study at large: In each case, the material was cDNA or gDNA derived from T cells, B-cell-depleted T cells, or PBMCs.

CDR3 length: 13 residues. Germline assignment: CDR1 LGHDT and CDR2 YNNKEL (reference sequence). Between the trimmed V and J ends, which lost 4 bases and 3 bases, there was a span of 10 bases. Seattle patients were enrolled during active infection and followed longitudinally. Per the study methods: Scientists estimated how many nucleated cells there were by amplifying reference gene primers. The protocol was immunoSEQ multiplex PCR, while the TCRdb copy is restricted to in-frame clones and leaves out a portion. That table is the source of V, J and clone size, and D and trimming were worked out from the DNA. Of approximately 500,000 clones listed, roughly nine tenths are singletons.

The clonotype was recovered from a woman aged 45-59 years with COVID-19, enrolled during active disease. The sample comprised peripheral blood. The V and J genes are TRBV3-1 (or the pseudogene TRBV3-2) and TRBJ2-7, with D perhaps TRBD1 (6 bases). The CDR3 sequence is CASSPRGLYEQYF. CDR3 DNA: TGTGCCAGCAGCCCCAGGGGTCTCTACGAGCAGTACTTC.